This TCR beta chain was sequenced for a study of PD-1 blockade in classical Hodgkin lymphoma (dated by TCRdb to about 2020). Concerning the study at large: Nivolumab dosing was 3 mg/kg intravenously every 2 weeks, continuing until either disease progression or unacceptable toxicity. A peripheral blood immune signature of response to PD-1 blockade in classical Hodgkin lymphoma was defined using TCR beta sequencing and CyTOF.

According to the germline V gene, CDR1 reads MNHEY and CDR2 reads SVGAGI. A distance of 11 bases separates the germline ends of V and J, which lose 5 bases and 1 base respectively. Reading from cysteine to phenylalanine, the CDR3 counts 14 amino acids. The DNA shown is the 42-base CDR3, in frame from base 1. This specimen's time point label, per the study, means: cycle 2 day 1 (C2D1) of nivolumab. Every trial patient had relapsed after autologous stem cell transplantation, and cohorts A, B and C differed in prior brentuximab vedotin exposure. A total of about 51 patients with relapsed/refractory classical Hodgkin lymphoma made up the trial cohort, and each patient's best overall response was complete response, partial response or progressive disease. Trial patients were treated with single-agent nivolumab in the multi-cohort phase II CheckMate 205 trial. An independent review committee assessed best overall response using the 2007 International Working Group response criteria. Trial PBMCs were collected immediately before nivolumab initiation (C1D1) and during therapy at cycle 2 day 1 and cycle 4 day 1. Peripheral blood was collected in 8 mL Vacutainer Cell Preparation Tubes, from which PBMCs were isolated by centrifugation and then cryopreserved.

The paper's findings and limits, for the study overall: A significant rise by C4D1 was seen in CD4+ but not CD8+ TCR diversity (p=0.0027 vs p=0.16), with the rise being most apparent in complete responders (p=0.02). Baseline TCR diversity was reported to be lower in newly diagnosed patients than in healthy donors, and even lower in relapsed/refractory patients. Trial patients achieving complete response had baseline diversity similar to newly diagnosed patients, whereas partial responders and progressors had significantly lower diversity. The study was restricted to a single clinical trial cohort, and the causes of repertoire differences, possibly disease activity or prior therapy, were left undefined. Diversity was lower in patients who began nivolumab less than 1 year after ASCT, so these patients were left out of later analyses to avoid confounding by immune reconstitution.

In regard to this clone: It lacks a known antigen. The input lacks base qualities; no much larger clone sits a single base away.

Genomic DNA was isolated using the Qiagen DNeasy kit from unsorted PBMCs as well as from negatively selected CD4+ and CD8+ fractions. Amplification of TCR beta CDR3 regions was done by immunoSEQ multiplex PCR with primers that anneal to V and J segments. Amplification bias was minimized using a synthetic immune receptor repertoire, and residual bias was removed computationally after sequencing. The authors processed their data as follows. Repertoire diversity was quantified as the Shannon entropy index using custom Python scripts. Unsorted, CD4+ and CD8+ repertoires were analyzed separately, except for combined analyses in which CD4+ and CD8+ sequences were merged in silico. A clone was considered expanded if an increase in frequency of at least 2-fold after treatment relative to C1D1 was found, and a pseudocount of 0.5 was applied to clones undetected at baseline. Clones with 0 or 1 copy at C1D1 were classified as singleton clones, and clones with 2 or more copies were classified as non-singleton clones. Clones expanded in unsorted samples were assigned a CD4+, CD8+ or unknown annotation through matching of protein sequences in sorted samples from the same patient. Wilcoxon tests on paired samples were used to test diversity changes from C1D1 to C4D1. Drawn from immuneACCESS, this table holds only the in-frame rearrangements with V and J called that TCRdb kept. Clones are partly lost; checked studies trace under half to an unresolved V gene and leave the rest unexplained. V and J calls and clone size follow that table, whereas D and trimming were derived from the DNA. Across this sample there are more than 50,000 clones, with 65% to 75% seen only once. The ten largest account for less than 9.5% of the sample.

This material consisted of peripheral blood mononuclear cells (PBMCs), taken before the second cycle of nivolumab. The TCR comes from a human donor with classical Hodgkin lymphoma. Rearrangement joined TRBV6-5 to TRBJ1-1; the D gene identity is not certain. The CDR3 amino acid sequence is: CASSASHTNTEAFF. The nucleotide sequence is TGTGCCAGCAGTGCCTCCCATACGAACACTGAAGCTTTCTTT.